These 3 T cell receptor beta chains came from one sample sequenced in a study of patients and donors after allogeneic stem cell transplantation (dated by TCRdb to the early 2020s). The library was prepared using RT-PCR. Sequencer: NextSeq 550. Starting from the raw public reads, TCRdb applied fastp trimming at Q25, assembled clones with MiXCR and retained in-frame beta chains. CDR3 protein sequences are deduplicated, and each keeps its most common genes and DNA. The sample includes some 880,000 distinct CDR3 sequences, with about a sixth observed a single time. The top ten constitute 5% to 6.5% of the sample. The sequenced sample consisted of blood, either unsorted or a sorted T cell fraction (not recorded which). The receptors come from a human donor who was either an allogeneic HSCT recipient or a stem cell or donor lymphocyte infusion donor (not recorded which). It is not recorded whose cells these are; they may come from a transplant donor.

The chain uses TRBV14 and TRBJ2-3; D not resolved. Germline V gives CDR1 SGHDN, CDR2 FVKESK. Trimming shortened V by 0 bases and J by 6 bases, and 7 bases separated the two germline ends. This CDR3 comprises 13 residues. CDR3 sequence reads: CASSQEDVDTQYF. In DNA form, the CDR3 reads TGTGCCAGCAGCCAAGAGGACGTGGATACGCAGTATTTT.

Note on this clonotype: The CDR3 ends on some other residue instead of the conserved phenylalanine or tryptophan, so this is likely a read error. The chain combines TRBV10-3 with TRBJ1-1, with D possibly TRBD1 on 6 matching bases. Trimming removed 3 bases at V and 5 bases at J, with 16 bases between. From germline, CDR1 is ENHRY and CDR2 SYGVKD. This CDR3 spans 15 amino acids. CDR3 sequence reads: CAISEGVRGGTEAFL. The CDR3 nucleotides are TGTGCCATCAGTGAAGGAGTCAGGGGTGGTACTGAAGCTTTCCTT.

This chain links TRBV15 with TRBJ1-3; D is undetermined. V was trimmed by 6 bases and J by 8 bases, leaving 11 bases between them. The CDR3 has 12 residues. Germline V gives CDR1 LNHNV, CDR2 YYDKDF (reference sequence). The CDR3 here is CATRPSDYTIYF. The CDR3 coding sequence is TGTGCCACCAGACCTTCAGACTACACCATATATTTT.